The present entry profiles one TCR beta chain with its context. This entry belongs to a study of blood T cell repertoires in COVID-19. As for the study in general: There were acute and convalescent COVID-19 samples, and they came from the United States, Italy and Spain. T cells, B-cell-depleted T cells, or PBMCs provided the cDNA or gDNA that served as material.

In the study's own analysis: Nucleated cell counts were estimated from reference gene primer amplification. The method was immunoSEQ multiplex PCR; TCRdb's version includes in-frame clones alone and lacks a portion of them. V, J and clone size derive from that table, while D and trimming were established from the DNA sequence. The sample includes tens of thousands of clones, around 81% of them seen just once. Germline CDR1 SGHKS, CDR2 YYEKEE (reference sequence). V lost 4 bases to trimming and J lost 4 bases, with 9 bases between them. CDR3 size: 14 residues. The sequenced sample was peripheral blood. This receptor was taken from a woman aged 55-69 years with acute or convalescent COVID-19. The rearrangement uses TRBV5-5 and TRBJ1-6; TRBD1 might be the D (5 bases). Written as DNA, the CDR3 is TGTGCCAGCAGCGACGGGACTTATAATTCACCCCTCCACTTT. Its protein product is CASSDGTYNSPLHF.